Listed here is a single T cell receptor (beta chain). These data belong to a study of blood T cell repertoires in COVID-19. Per germline, CDR1 SGHTA and CDR2 FQGNSA. V was clipped by 3 bases and J by 2 bases, with 14 bases between them. The CDR3 is made up of 15 amino acids. Libraries were prepared by immunoSEQ multiplex PCR; TCRdb keeps only in-frame clonotypes and omits some of them. Here the sample spans roughly 330,000 clones, approximately 90% being singletons. The specimen was PBMCs or T cells enriched from blood (not recorded which). This receptor was obtained from a woman in her late teens or twenties who had recovered from COVID-19. The chain recombines TRBV7-2 with TRBJ2-7; the D is unclear. The CDR3 DNA follows: TGTGCCAGCAGCTTTATTGCTCTAACCGCCTACGAGCAGTACTTC. Translated, it gives CASSFIALTAYEQYF.